The rows below give T cell receptor beta chains drawn from one sample of a study of blood T cell repertoires in COVID-19. Assay used: immunoSEQ multiplex PCR; TCRdb lists only in-frame clones, some missing. The sample carries 150,000 to 200,000 clones, roughly 80% recorded once. The sample consisted of PBMCs or T cells enriched from blood (not recorded which). Receptors originate from a woman aged 60-70 years who had recovered from COVID-19. Both conserved end residues are part of each CDR3. The D gene is left open where the match is weak. For some rows the clone size is stated as once, few or many, or as a class when expanded; others skip it.

J gene	D gene	clone size	V gene	CDR3 DNA	CDR3 protein
TRBJ1-5	-	-	TRBV21-1	TGTGCCAGCAGCGAGGAATCCGGGACAGGAAATAGCAATCAGCCCCAGCATTTT	CASSEESGTGNSNQPQHF
TRBJ1-6	TRBD1	once	TRBV2	TGTGCCAGCAGTGGACAGGGGGATAATTCACCCCTCCACTTT	CASSGQGDNSPLHF
TRBJ2-2	-	-	TRBV2	TGTGCCAGCAGAAAGAACACAGCCGGGGAGCTGTTTTTT	CASRKNTAGELFF
TRBJ2-3	TRBD2	-	TRBV10-3	TGTGCCATCTATTATTGTCCTAGCGGGGGCAATAGCACAGATACGCAGTATTTT	CAIYYCPSGGNSTDTQYF
TRBJ2-1	-	-	TRBV6-6	TGTGCCAGCAGTTACGGGACGGGGGTGCGCAATGAGCAGTTCTTC	CASSYGTGVRNEQFF
TRBJ1-4	TRBD1	-	TRBV2	TGTGCCAGCAGTGCCTCGGGGACAGATGAAAAACTGTTTTTT	CASSASGTDEKLFF
TRBJ1-5	-	-	TRBV10-2	TGCGCCAGCAGTCTCAGCAATCAGCCCCAGCATTTT	CASSLSNQPQHF
TRBJ2-2	TRBD2	-	TRBV9	TGTGCCAGCAGCGTAGCCGGGGGGACCGGGGAGCTGTTTTTT	CASSVAGGTGELFF
TRBJ2-5	TRBD2	-	TRBV2	TGTGCCAGCAGTCAGGGACTAGCGGGGTACCAAGAGACCCAGTACTTC	CASSQGLAGYQETQYF
TRBJ1-6	TRBD1	-	TRBV2	TGTGCCAGCAGTCGCCGGGACAGGGAAAATTCACCCCTCCACTTT	CASSRRDRENSPLHF
TRBJ1-1	TRBD1	-	TRBV7-9	TGTGCCAGCAGCTTCGGCAGGGGGATTGAAGCTTTCTTT	CASSFGRGIEAFF
TRBJ1-3	-	-	TRBV5-1	TGCGCCATTCACAGGAGCTCTGGAAACACCATATATTTT	CAIHRSSGNTIYF
TRBJ1-1	-	-	TRBV11-3	TGTGCCAGCAGCACACCCGACAGAAACACTGAAGCTTTCTTT	CASSTPDRNTEAFF
TRBJ1-5	TRBD1	-	TRBV19	TGTGCCAGTAGTATAGGGACAGGGCGGCCCCAGCATTTT	CASSIGTGRPQHF
TRBJ2-2	TRBD2	-	TRBV2	TGTGCCAGCAGTTCCCTGGCGGGGGGGCAGACCGGGGAGCTGTTTTTT	CASSSLAGGQTGELFF
TRBJ2-5	-	-	TRBV7-2	TGTGCCAGCAGCCCCACAGGGACCCAGTACTTC	CASSPTGTQYF
TRBJ1-1	-	-	TRBV6-1	TGTGCCAGCAGTGACAGGGGCACTGAAGCTTTCTTT	CASSDRGTEAFF
TRBJ1-2	TRBD1	few	TRBV5-1	TGCGCCAGCAGCATCACAGGGGGCGCGGGCTATGGCTACACCTTC	CASSITGGAGYGYTF
TRBJ1-2	TRBD1	-	TRBV9	TGTGCCAGCAGCGTAGAGGACAGGGCCCACTATGGCTACACCTTC	CASSVEDRAHYGYTF
TRBJ2-7	TRBD2	-	TRBV5-1	TGCGCCAGCAGCTTGGCCTATCCAGCGGGGATCGACGAGCAGTACTTC	CASSLAYPAGIDEQYF
TRBJ1-6	TRBD1	once	TRBV7-9	TGTGCCAGCAGCTTTGGGGACAGGGGCAACAATTCACCCCTCCACTTT	CASSFGDRGNNSPLHF
TRBJ1-1	TRBD1	-	TRBV5-1	TGCGCCAGCAGCTCGGACTCGACAGGGGGCCGGGCATCTGAAGCTTTCTTT	CASSSDSTGGRASEAFF
TRBJ2-1	-	-	TRBV3-1/TRBV3-2	TGTGCCAGCAGCCAAGGAGCAACCTCCTACAATGAGCAGTTCTTC	CASSQGATSYNEQFF
TRBJ2-1	-	few	TRBV2	TGTGCCAGCAGACGCGACAGGCTGGGGAACTCCTACAATGAGCAGTTCTTC	CASRRDRLGNSYNEQFF
TRBJ2-3	-	-	TRBV30	TGTGCCTGGAGGGGGACACTAGGAGGAATGACAGATACGCAGTATTTT	CAWRGTLGGMTDTQYF
TRBJ2-7	TRBD2	-	TRBV7-2	TGTGCCAGCAGCTTAGCGCTTAGCGGGGCCTACGAGCAGTACTTC	CASSLALSGAYEQYF
TRBJ1-1	-	-	TRBV2	TGTGCCAGCAGTGTCAGGCAGTTGAACACTGAAGCTTTCTTT	CASSVRQLNTEAFF
TRBJ2-6	TRBD1	-	TRBV9	TGTGCCAGCAGCGTATGGGACAGGCCCTCTGGGGCCAACGTCCTGACTTTC	CASSVWDRPSGANVLTF
TRBJ2-3	-	-	TRBV15	TGTGCCACCGCGTGGATAGGGGGCACAGATACGCAGTATTTT	CATAWIGGTDTQYF
TRBJ2-1	TRBD1	few	TRBV4-1	TGCGCCAGCAGCCAAGATGTCAGGGGGTTGTACAATGAGCAGTTCTTC	CASSQDVRGLYNEQFF
TRBJ1-2	TRBD1	-	TRBV5-1	TGCGCCAGCAGTAGGGACAGCGGGTCCTATGGCTACACCTTC	CASSRDSGSYGYTF
TRBJ1-1	-	few	TRBV6-5	TGTGCCAGCAAAGAGACTTTCAGCACTGAAGCTTTCTTT	CASKETFSTEAFF
TRBJ2-1	-	-	TRBV4-1	TGCGCCAGCAGCCCCCGGGGATACAATGAGCAGTTCTTC	CASSPRGYNEQFF
TRBJ1-1	TRBD1	-	TRBV10-3	TGTGCCATCAGTTCCAAACAGGGGGTGAACACTGAAGCTTTCTTT	CAISSKQGVNTEAFF
TRBJ1-5	-	-	TRBV5-1	TGCGCCAGCAGCAAATCCCCAGGGGAGCCCCAGCATTTT	CASSKSPGEPQHF
TRBJ1-2	TRBD1	-	TRBV24-1	TGTGCCACCAGTGTCGCAGGGGGCGGTCGAAACTATGGCTACACCTTC	CATSVAGGGRNYGYTF
TRBJ2-5	-	-	TRBV7-9	TGTGCCAGCAGCTTAGGGAGTGCATGGGAGACCCAGTACTTC	CASSLGSAWETQYF
TRBJ1-5	-	once	TRBV21-1	TGTGCCAGCAGCAACGGCAGGGGATCCCCTAATCAGCCCCAGCATTTT	CASSNGRGSPNQPQHF
TRBJ1-2	-	-	TRBV4-1	TGCGCCAGCAGCCAGAGCACAGGGCTAGCTGGCTACACCTTC	CASSQSTGLAGYTF
TRBJ2-1	TRBD1	-	TRBV2	TGTGCCAGCAGGCTACAGGGGAATGAGCAGTTCTTC	CASRLQGNEQFF
TRBJ1-1	-	-	TRBV14	TGTGCCAGCAGCCTGGGTAACGGGGTGAACACTGAAGCTTTCTTT	CASSLGNGVNTEAFF
TRBJ2-2	TRBD2	-	TRBV9	TGTGCCAGCAGCCCCTCGGGGGGGAACACCGGGGAGCTGTTTTTT	CASSPSGGNTGELFF
TRBJ2-1	TRBD1	once	TRBV2	TGTGCCGAACACCGTGGGACAGGGACCTACAATGAGCAGTTCTTC	CAEHRGTGTYNEQFF
TRBJ2-4	-	-	TRBV15	TGTGCCACCAGCAGAGCGGGTATAGCCAAAAACATTCAGTACTTC	CATSRAGIAKNIQYF